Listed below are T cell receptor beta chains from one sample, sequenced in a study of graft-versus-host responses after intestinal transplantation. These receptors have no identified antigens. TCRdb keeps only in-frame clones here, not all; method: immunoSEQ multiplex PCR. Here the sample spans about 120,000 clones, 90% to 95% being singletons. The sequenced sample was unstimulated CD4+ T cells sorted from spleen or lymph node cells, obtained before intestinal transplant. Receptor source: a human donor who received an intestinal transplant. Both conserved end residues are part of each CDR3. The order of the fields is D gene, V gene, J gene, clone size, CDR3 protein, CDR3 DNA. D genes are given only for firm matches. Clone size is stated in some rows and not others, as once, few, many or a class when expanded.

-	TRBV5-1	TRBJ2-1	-	CASSFDNEQFF	TGCGCCAGCAGCTTCGACAATGAGCAGTTCTTC
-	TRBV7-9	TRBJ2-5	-	CASSLKGGSQETQYF	TGTGCCAGCAGCCTTAAAGGGGGGAGCCAAGAGACCCAGTACTTC
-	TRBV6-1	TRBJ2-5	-	CASGYRGGEKTQYF	TGTGCCAGCGGGTACAGGGGGGGCGAAAAGACCCAGTACTTC
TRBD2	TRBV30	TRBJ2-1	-	CAWSLGLGMDEQFF	TGTGCCTGGAGTTTGGGACTAGGAATGGATGAGCAGTTCTTC
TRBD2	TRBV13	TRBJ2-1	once	CASHFLAGLDEQFF	TGTGCCAGCCATTTTCTAGCGGGATTGGATGAGCAGTTCTTC
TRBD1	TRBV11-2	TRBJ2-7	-	CASSFLTGALYEQYF	TGTGCCAGCAGCTTTTTGACAGGGGCCCTCTACGAGCAGTACTTC
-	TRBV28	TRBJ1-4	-	CASSFLGRTEEKLFF	TGTGCCAGCAGTTTTTTGGGGCGCACGGAGGAAAAACTGTTTTTT
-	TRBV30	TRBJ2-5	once	CAWSPQGRETQYF	TGTGCCTGGAGTCCCCAGGGTCGGGAGACCCAGTACTTC
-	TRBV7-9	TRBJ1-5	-	CASSLQGNQPQHF	TGTGCCAGCAGCTTACAGGGCAATCAGCCCCAGCATTTT
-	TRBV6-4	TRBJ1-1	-	CASSRTVNTEAFF	TGTGCCAGCAGTAGGACAGTGAACACTGAAGCTTTCTTT
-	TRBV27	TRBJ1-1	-	CASQTGLYTEAFF	TGTGCCAGCCAGACCGGGCTTTACACTGAAGCTTTCTTT
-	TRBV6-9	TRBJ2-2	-	CATAVGRRTGELFF	TGTGCCACCGCCGTGGGGAGGCGGACCGGGGAGCTGTTTTTT
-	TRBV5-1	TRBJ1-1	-	CASSFRGNTEAFF	TGCGCCAGCAGCTTTAGGGGGAACACTGAAGCTTTCTTT
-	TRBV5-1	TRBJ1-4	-	CASSLGKGKLFF	TGCGCCAGCAGCTTGGGGAAGGGGAAACTGTTTTTT
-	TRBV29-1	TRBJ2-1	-	CSVEPNEQFF	TGCAGCGTTGAACCGAATGAGCAGTTCTTC
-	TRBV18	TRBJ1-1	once	CASSPGRQNTEAFF	TGTGCCAGCTCACCCGGACGGCAGAACACTGAAGCTTTCTTT
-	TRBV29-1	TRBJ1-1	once	CSAVPVGGSGTEAFF	TGCAGCGCCGTCCCCGTCGGTGGTTCGGGCACTGAAGCTTTCTTT
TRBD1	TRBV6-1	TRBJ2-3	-	CASSAGTGSDTQYF	TGTGCCAGCAGTGCAGGGACAGGCTCAGATACGCAGTATTTT
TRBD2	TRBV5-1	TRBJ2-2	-	CASSHGLDTGELFF	TGCGCCAGCAGCCACGGACTAGACACCGGGGAGCTGTTTTTT
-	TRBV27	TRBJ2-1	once	CASSLGRGRGLRVYNEQFF	TGTGCCAGCAGTTTAGGTCGGGGCAGGGGTCTTAGGGTCTACAATGAGCAGTTCTTC
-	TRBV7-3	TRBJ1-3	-	CASSPGSGNTIYF	TGTGCCAGCAGCCCCGGCTCTGGAAACACCATATATTTT
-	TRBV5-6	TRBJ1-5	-	CASSLGGSNQPQHF	TGTGCCAGCAGCTTGGGAGGAAGCAATCAGCCCCAGCATTTT
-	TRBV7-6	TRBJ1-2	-	CASGSSPGSWYTF	TGTGCCAGCGGCTCCTCACCGGGGTCGTGGTACACCTTC
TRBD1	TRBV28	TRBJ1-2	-	CASSYPGQGVRGYTF	TGTGCCAGCAGTTACCCCGGACAGGGGGTGAGGGGCTACACCTTC
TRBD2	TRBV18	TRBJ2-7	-	CASRPRVATSGRWSYEQYF	TGTGCCAGCCGCCCGAGGGTAGCGACTAGCGGGAGGTGGTCCTACGAGCAGTACTTC
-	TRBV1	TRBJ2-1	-	CTSSQEGTGTGKRLYNEQFF	TGCACCAGCAGCCAAGAGGGAACCGGGACAGGGAAAAGACTATACAATGAGCAGTTCTTC
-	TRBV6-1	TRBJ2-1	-	CASTGQHPMGEQFF	TGTGCCAGCACCGGACAGCACCCGATGGGGGAGCAGTTCTTC
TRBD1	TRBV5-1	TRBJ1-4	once	CASSDPGQRPEKLFF	TGCGCCAGCAGCGATCCGGGACAGAGACCAGAAAAACTGTTTTTT
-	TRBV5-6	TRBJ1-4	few	CASSLDSLTNEKLFF	TGTGCCAGCAGCTTGGACAGCTTAACTAATGAAAAACTGTTTTTT
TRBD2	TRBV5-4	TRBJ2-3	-	CASSAPGLASDTQYF	TGTGCCAGCAGCGCCCCGGGACTAGCCTCAGATACGCAGTATTTT
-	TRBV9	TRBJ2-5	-	CASSGPRSETQYF	TGTGCCAGCAGTGGACCTCGATCGGAGACCCAGTACTTC
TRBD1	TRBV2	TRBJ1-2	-	CASFGQGASPYGYTF	TGTGCCAGCTTTGGACAGGGGGCGTCCCCCTATGGCTACACCTTC
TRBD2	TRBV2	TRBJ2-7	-	CASRGGYEQYF	TGTGCCAGCAGGGGAGGGTACGAGCAGTACTTC
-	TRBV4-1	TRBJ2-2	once	CASSQATTYTGELFF	TGCGCCAGCAGCCAAGCTACTACCTACACCGGGGAGCTGTTTTTT
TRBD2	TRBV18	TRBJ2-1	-	CASSPPLAGEGNEQFF	TGTGCCAGCTCACCACCTCTAGCGGGAGAGGGTAATGAGCAGTTCTTC
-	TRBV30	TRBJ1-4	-	CAWSVIGKLFF	TGTGCCTGGAGTGTAATAGGAAAACTGTTTTTT
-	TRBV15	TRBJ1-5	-	CATSRDSQPQHF	TGTGCCACCAGCAGAGATTCACAGCCCCAGCATTTT
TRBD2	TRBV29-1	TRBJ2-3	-	CSVEGGTSGAPDTQYF	TGCAGCGTTGAAGGTGGGACTAGCGGGGCTCCAGATACGCAGTATTTT
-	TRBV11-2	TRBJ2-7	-	CASSLGAYEQYF	TGTGCCAGCAGCTTAGGAGCCTACGAGCAGTACTTC
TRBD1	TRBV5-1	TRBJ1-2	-	CASSRRDRGREGYGYTF	TGCGCCAGCAGCCGCCGGGACAGGGGGAGAGAAGGCTATGGCTACACCTTC
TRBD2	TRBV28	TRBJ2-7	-	CASSLVLPAGLREQYF	TGTGCCAGCAGTTTGGTTCTTCCAGCGGGACTACGAGAGCAGTACTTC
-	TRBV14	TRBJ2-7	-	CASSQAKEQYF	TGTGCCAGCAGCCAAGCAAAGGAGCAGTACTTC
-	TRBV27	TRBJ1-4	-	CASSLSGAGGKLFF	TGTGCCAGCAGTTTATCAGGGGCGGGCGGAAAACTGTTTTTT
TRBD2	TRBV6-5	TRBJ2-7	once	CASSSAGLAEYEQYF	TGTGCCAGCAGCTCCGCGGGACTAGCGGAATACGAGCAATACTTC
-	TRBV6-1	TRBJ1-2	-	CASSEAQGTRYGYTF	TGTGCCAGCAGTGAAGCGCAAGGGACCCGCTATGGCTACACCTTC
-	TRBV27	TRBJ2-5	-	CASSFKGRETQYF	TGTGCCAGCAGTTTTAAAGGGCGGGAGACCCAGTACTTC
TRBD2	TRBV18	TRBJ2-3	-	CAGSPRAAGLRTDTQYF	TGTGCCGGCTCACCACGAGCAGCGGGATTGCGAACAGATACGCAGTATTTT
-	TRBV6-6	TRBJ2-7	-	CASSYLAGPAYEQYF	TGTGCCAGCAGTTACCTTGCGGGTCCGGCCTACGAGCAGTACTTC
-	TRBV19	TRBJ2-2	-	CATKGGRRTGELFF	TGTGCCACCAAAGGAGGGAGAAGGACCGGGGAGCTGTTTTTT
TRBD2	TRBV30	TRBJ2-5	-	CAWSMGLAGETQYF	TGTGCCTGGAGTATGGGACTAGCGGGTGAGACCCAGTACTTC